This T cell receptor (beta chain) was identified in a study of patients and donors after allogeneic stem cell transplantation. TCRdb reprocessed the RT-PCR reads via MiXCR and lists one record per CDR3 protein. The table lists about a million distinct CDR3 sequences, approximately 19% of them singletons. Germline CDR1 reads SGHRS; CDR2 reads YFSETQ. The CDR3 is made up of 16 amino acids. The J segment lost 6 bases and the V segment lost 0 bases, leaving 8 bases of the junction unmatched. The sample comprised blood, either unsorted or a sorted T cell fraction (not recorded which). The chain couples TRBV5-1 to TRBJ2-7; 11 bases are shared with TRBD1. This TCR came from a human donor who was either an allogeneic HSCT recipient or a stem cell or donor lymphocyte infusion donor (not recorded which). It is not recorded whose cells these are; they may come from a transplant donor. The CDR3 region has the DNA TGCGCCAGCAGCTTGGGCACCGGGACAGGGGGTTCCGAGCAGTACTTC. This encodes CASSLGTGTGGSEQYF.